This passage covers 25 T cell receptor beta chains from one sample sequenced in a study of Tregs in tolerant kidney transplant recipients. Recipients received nonmyeloablative bone marrow transplants from related graft donors, with transient mixed chimerism. The assay was immunoSEQ multiplex PCR, and TCRdb's table has in-frame clones only and misses some. The sample is made up of 23,000 or so clones, and the top ten hold over 4% of it. Sample: CD4+ T cells from blood (PBMCs), taken 6 months after the transplant. The source of these receptors is a human patient who received a combined kidney and bone marrow transplant. Some T cells may arise from the graft donor.

Turning to this clone: The DNA ends 3 residues before the CDR3 does, and the rest of the CDR3 is filled in from the germline J gene. The chain recombines TRBV18 with TRBJ2-1; TRBD2 aligns across 8 bases. V trimming: 3 bases; J trimming: 4 bases; junction bases outside the gene matches: 8. This CDR3 spans 16 amino acids. The germline gives CDR1 KGHSH, CDR2 LQKENI. CDR3 sequence reads: CASSPAPGGNYNEQFF. Partial CDR3 DNA: TGTGCCAGCTCACCGGCGCCGGGGGGGAATTACAATGAG.

The CDR3 protein is CASSLRLRESTDTQYF. The DNA read from the CDR3 is TGTGCCAGCAGCTTAAGGTTGCGGGAATCCACAGATACG. This rearrangement joins TRBV7-8 to TRBJ2-3; possible D gene TRBD2, 6 bases. Read data end 3 residues before the CDR3 end; the end is taken from the germline J gene. Germline assignment: CDR1 SGHVS and CDR2 FQNEAQ. The CDR3 sequence is 16 residues long. V lost 2 bases to trimming and J lost 2 bases, with 14 bases between them.

On this clone: The sequence runs out 3 residues before the end of the CDR3; the remainder is reconstructed from the germline J gene. The chain combines TRBV19 with TRBJ1-1; 9 nucleotides agree with TRBD1. In germline, CDR1 is LNHDA, CDR2 SQIVND (reference sequence). This CDR3 spans 19 amino acids. After removal of 4 bases from V and 1 base from J, the junction contained 16 bases not matched to a gene. The CDR3 bases that were read are TGTGCCAGTAGTACCTCTTATAAACAGGGGGCGTCCCAGAACACTGAA. Its protein is CASSTSYKQGASQNTE. The full CDR3 protein is CASSTSYKQGASQNTEAFF.

For this clone: The CDR3 end is not reached by the read, which stops 3 residues before it; the germline J gene fills it in. This sequence joins TRBV10-3 and TRBJ2-2; D is undetermined. In germline, CDR1 is ENHRY, CDR2 SYGVKD. V was trimmed by 0 bases and J by 5 bases, leaving 7 bases between them. The CDR3 loop spans 14 amino acids. Incomplete CDR3 DNA: TGTGCCATCAGTGAGTCGGCAGTAACCGGGGAG. Amino acid sequence: CAISESAVTGE. In full, the CDR3 is CAISESAVTGELFF.

Points on this clone: The read terminates 3 residues before the CDR3 end, so the remaining end is supplied by the germline J gene. The chain carries TRBV10-2 and TRBJ2-2, with D perhaps matching TRBD2 (7 bases). V lost 10 bases and J lost 4, with 22 bases in between. The CDR3 extends over 16 amino acids. Germline values: CDR1 WSHSY, CDR2 SAAADI. Incomplete CDR3 DNA: TGCGCCACCGGGGTGCGGCGCGGGGGCAGCACCGGGGAG. Protein sequence: CATGVRRGGSTGE. The complete CDR3 sequence is CATGVRRGGSTGELFF.

As regards this clone: The observed sequence ends 3 residues before the CDR3 terminus, with the missing tail filled in from the germline J gene. V is TRBV11-3 and J is TRBJ2-3; TRBD2 might be the D (6 bases). The V gene lost 3 bases and the J gene lost 6 bases, with 10 bases spanning the gap. This CDR3 spans 13 amino acids. The germline V gene encodes CDR1 SGHNT and CDR2 YENEEA. The sequenced CDR3 bases are TGTGCCAGCAGCTTTCTAGCGTTGGATACG. Its protein is CASSFLALDT. The full CDR3 protein is CASSFLALDTQYF.

In regard to this clone: The sequence runs out 3 residues before the end of the CDR3; the remainder is reconstructed from the germline J gene. The chain has TRBV7-8 and TRBJ2-5, with D possibly TRBD1 on 6 matching bases. The CDR3 sequence is 14 residues long. The germline V gene encodes CDR1 SGHVS and CDR2 FQNEAQ. The germline V and J ends were trimmed by 4 bases and 5 bases, with 14 bases remaining between them. The sequenced CDR3 bases are TGTGCCAGCAGCTCCGGGACACTCGGGGAGACC. It yields the protein CASSSGTLGET. The CDR3 in full is CASSSGTLGETQYF.

On this clone: The read ends 3 residues shy of where the CDR3 ends; the end is completed using the germline J gene. The V call is TRBV18, the J call TRBJ1-4; D is unclear. V lost 3 bases and J lost 4, with 15 bases in between. The CDR3 runs 16 residues. CDR1 and CDR2 from the germline V gene are KGHSH and LQKENI. The sequenced part of the CDR3 DNA is TGTGCCAGCTCACCTATTAGCGGGGTCTTTAATGAAAAA. Translation: CASSPISGVFNEK. The complete CDR3 protein is CASSPISGVFNEKLFF.

Points on this clone: The observed sequence ends 3 residues before the CDR3 terminus, with the missing tail filled in from the germline J gene. The rearrangement links TRBV6-2 or TRBV6-3 to TRBJ1-2, with 10 bases that match TRBD1. Germline assignment: CDR1 MNHEY and CDR2 SVGEGT. The CDR3 spans 15 residues. The sequenced part of the CDR3 DNA is TGTGCCAGCAGTACAGACAGGGGGCCCGTCGGAGGC. It codes for CASSTDRGPVGG. The full CDR3 is CASSTDRGPVGGYTF.

To note about this clone: The CDR3 end lies 3 residues beyond the end of the read and is filled in from the germline J gene. The rearrangement links TRBV6-2 or TRBV6-3 to TRBJ1-5, with 7 positions matching TRBD1. Germline loops: CDR1 MNHEY, CDR2 SVGEGT. This CDR3 is built from 16 residues. V lost 5 bases to trimming and J lost 2 bases; unmatched junction nucleotides: 9. CDR3 protein: CASSDPDRLGNQPQHF. The part of the CDR3 DNA that was read is TGTGCCAGCAGTGATCCGGACAGGCTAGGCAATCAGCCC.

Remarks on this clone: The read finishes 3 residues shy of the CDR3 end, and the germline J gene is used to complete it. V is TRBV2 and J is TRBJ2-7; TRBD2 aligns across 9 bases. The CDR3 length is 14 residues. From germline, CDR1 is SNHLY and CDR2 FYNNEI. Losses at the gene ends were 7 bases for V and 0 bases for J; bases not matched to a gene: 4. The CDR3 here is CASNKRGASYEQYF. The part of the CDR3 DNA that was read is TGTGCCAGCAATAAGCGGGGGGCCTCCTACGAG.

Concerning this clone itself: The read is 3 residues too short to cover the CDR3 end, so that end is filled in from the germline J gene. The rearrangement links TRBV29-1 to TRBJ1-1; 9 bases are a match to TRBD1. The CDR3 has 14 amino acids. V lost 7 bases and J lost 4; bases outside the gene matches: 10. Germline V gene data show CDR1 as SQVTM and CDR2 as ANQGSEA. The CDR3 loop is CSGIPGQGSTEAFF. The DNA read from the CDR3 is TGCAGCGGTATCCCGGGACAGGGAAGCACTGAA.

About this clone itself: Coverage ceases 3 residues before the CDR3 finishes, and the germline J gene fills in the end. The chain uses TRBV19 and TRBJ1-2; 8 positions agree with TRBD1. V was clipped by 5 bases and J by 1 base; unmatched bases: 6. Per germline, CDR1 LNHDA and CDR2 SQIVND (reference sequence). The CDR3 is 15 residues long. CDR3 residues: CASSGTGLSNYGYTF. The sequenced CDR3 bases are TGTGCCAGTAGTGGGACAGGCCTGAGTAACTATGGC. Full variable domain (missing parts from reference TRBV19 and TRBJ1-2): DGGITQSPKYLFRKEGQNVTLSCEQNLNHDAMYWYRQDPGQGLRLIYYSQIVNDFQKGDIAEGYSVSREKKESFPLTVTSAQKNPTAFYLCASSGTGLSNYGYTFGSGTRLTVV.

A remark on this clone: The read stops 3 residues short of the end of the CDR3; the missing end is completed from the germline J gene. This chain joins TRBV2 and TRBJ1-1; 9 bases align to TRBD1. Germline values: CDR1 SNHLY, CDR2 FYNNEI. V shed 6 bases, J shed 5 bases, and the junction held 4 bases outside the gene matches. The CDR3 length is 13 residues. The chain's CDR3 is CASRTGGMTEAFF. The part of the CDR3 DNA that was read is TGTGCCAGCAGGACAGGGGGAATGACTGAA.

A remark on this clone: The read gets to within 3 residues of the CDR3 end, and the germline J gene fills in the rest. The chain is built from TRBV10-3 and TRBJ2-7; 9 bases line up with TRBD1. CDR3 size: 17 residues. The V and J ends lost 2 bases and 0 bases, in that order; junction bases with no gene match: 8. Germline loops: CDR1 ENHRY, CDR2 SYGVKD. The CDR3 is CAISEGGQGIFSYEQYF. The sequenced CDR3 bases are TGTGCCATCAGTGAGGGCGGACAGGGGATTTTCTCCTACGAG.

Concerning this clone itself: Read data end 3 residues before the CDR3 end; the end is taken from the germline J gene. J is TRBJ1-2 and V is TRBV19, with D perhaps matching TRBD1 (6 bases). The CDR3 runs to 16 residues. CDR1 and CDR2 (germline): LNHDA, SQIVND (reference sequence). V was trimmed by 7 bases and J by 4 bases, leaving 22 bases between them. CDR3 DNA (partial): TGTGCCAGTAAGTCATTTGCGGACAGCAATCCCTATGGC. This translates into CASKSFADSNPYG. The entire CDR3 protein reads CASKSFADSNPYGYTF.

Incomplete CDR3 DNA: TGTGCCAGTACCCCAGGGGGTAATTATAATTCACCC. It specifies CASTPGGNYNSP. The CDR3 in its entirety is CASTPGGNYNSPLHF. The chain couples TRBV19 to TRBJ1-6; 7 nucleotides match TRBD1. The missing CDR3 end, 3 residues past where the read stops, is filled in from the germline J gene. This CDR3 spans 15 amino acids. V lost 7 bases and J lost 4; bases outside the gene matches: 7. Per the germline V gene, CDR1 is LNHDA and CDR2 is SQIVND (reference sequence).

Of note for this clone: The CDR3 is cut off 3 residues early in the read; its end comes from the germline J gene. This chain uses TRBV20-1 with TRBJ1-2; D uncertain. Per the germline V gene, CDR1 is DFQATT and CDR2 is SNEGSKA (reference sequence). CDR3 length: 13 amino acids. Trimming took off 0 bases at V and 4 bases at J, with 9 bases between the two ends. This CDR3 is CSARDMKGYGYTF. The sequenced CDR3 bases are TGCAGTGCTAGAGATATGAAGGGCTATGGC.

Notes on this clone: The sequenced fragment ends 3 residues before the CDR3 boundary, so the rest is inferred from the germline J gene. V is TRBV2 and J is TRBJ2-7; 7 bases fit TRBD1. The CDR3 is made up of 13 amino acids. With 6 bases clipped from V and 3 bases from J, the junction kept 5 bases outside the gene matches. Germline V gene sequence: CDR1 SNHLY, CDR2 FYNNEI. The CDR3 bases that were read are TGTGCCAGCAGCGCTAACAGGGGCTACGAG. The encoded protein is CASSANRGYE. The full CDR3 protein is CASSANRGYEQYF.

CDR3 loop: CASSLNSGRAEETQYF. CDR3 bases read: TGTGCCAGCAGCTTGAATAGCGGGAGGGCCGAGGAGACC. The chain joins TRBV5-4 to TRBJ2-5; TRBD2 matches 11 bases. The read gets to within 3 residues of the CDR3 end, and the germline J gene fills in the rest. Germline trimming cut 1 base from V and 5 bases from J; bases unmatched to any gene: 7. The CDR3 is 16 residues long. Germline V gene lookup returns CDR1 SGHNT and CDR2 YYREEE (reference sequence). Using reference TRBV5-4 and TRBJ2-5 for the parts outside the CDR3, the full variable domain is ETGVTQSPTHLIKTRGQQVTLRCSSQSGHNTVSWYQQALGQGPQFIFQYYREEENGRGNFPPRFSGLQFPNYSSELNVNALELDDSALYLCASSLNSGRAEETQYFGPGTRLLVL.

In the case of this clone: The read comes to an end 3 residues before the CDR3 does, leaving the germline J gene to fill in the end. The same CDR3 also results from other DNA sequences found in this sample. The rearrangement links TRBV20-1 to TRBJ2-5; D possibly corresponds to TRBD1 (8 bases). Germline assignment: CDR1 DFQATT and CDR2 SNEGSKA (reference sequence). This CDR3 has 15 residues. The V end was cut by 0 bases, the J end by 1 base, with 12 bases between. CDR3 DNA, as far as it was read: TGCAGTGCTAGAGATCACAGGGGGGGCCAAGAGACC. As protein: CSARDHRGGQET. The entire CDR3 protein reads CSARDHRGGQETQYF.

Comments on this clone: The read ends 3 residues before the CDR3 terminus; that terminus is restored from the germline J gene. The rearrangement joins TRBV9 to TRBJ2-1, with 13 nucleotides matching TRBD2. The germline V gene has CDR1 SGDLS and CDR2 YYNGEE. This CDR3 region has 14 residues. The V and J ends lost 7 bases and 6 bases, in that order; junction bases with no gene match: 4. The CDR3 sequence: CASGTSGETNEQFF. The part of the CDR3 DNA that was read is TGTGCCAGCGGGACTAGCGGGGAGACCAATGAG.

Notes on this clone: The read ends 3 residues shy of where the CDR3 ends; the end is completed using the germline J gene. The rearrangement joins TRBV6-2 or TRBV6-3 to TRBJ2-4, with 9 bases fitting TRBD2. The V gene end was trimmed by 6 bases and the J gene end by 7 bases; junction bases not matched to a gene: 7. CDR3 length equals 14 residues. CDR1 is MNHEY and CDR2 is SVGEGT in the germline V gene. The DNA read from the CDR3 is TGTGCCAGCAGGACGACTAGCGGCGCGAACATT. This gives the protein CASRTTSGANI. The CDR3 as a whole reads CASRTTSGANIQYF.

The sequenced part of the CDR3 DNA is TGTGCCAGCAGCGGACTAGCCAGGGAGACC. The encoded protein is CASSGLARET. The whole CDR3 protein is CASSGLARETQYF. The chain recombines TRBV6-2 or TRBV6-3 with TRBJ2-5, with 8 bases fitting TRBD2. The CDR3 end falls 3 residues outside the read, so it is completed with the germline J gene. Germline V gives CDR1 MNHEY, CDR2 SVGEGT. This CDR3 is built from 13 residues. Losses at the gene ends were 6 bases for V and 5 bases for J; bases not matched to a gene: 5.

Comments on this clone: The CDR3 end is not reached by the read, which stops 3 residues before it; the germline J gene fills it in. The chain recombines TRBV20-1 with TRBJ2-7; TRBD1 agrees at 7 bases. The CDR3 sequence is 14 residues long. Trimming at V came to 6 bases and at J to 2 bases, leaving 10 bases not matched to a gene. Germline values: CDR1 DFQATT, CDR2 SNEGSKA (reference sequence). CDR3 bases read: TGCAGTGCCAGAACCCGGGACAGAACCTACGAG. Translation: CSARTRDRTYE. The CDR3 in its entirety is CSARTRDRTYEQYF.